This T cell receptor (beta chain) is drawn from a study of CD8 T cells in ankylosing spondylitis. This clonotype was recorded a few times. Its antigen is still unknown. MiXCR, run by TCRdb on the 5' RACE reads, gives a single entry per CDR3 protein. This table holds about 540,000 distinct CDR3 sequences, over 9.5% found once. The CDR3 is made up of 18 amino acids. Germline loops: CDR1 LGHNA, CDR2 YNFKEQ. Germline trimming cut 0 bases from V and 7 bases from J; bases unmatched to any gene: 13. General study results and limits: Prior work had noted some motif variants in reactive arthritis blood and synovial fluid. Matched ankylosing spondylitis synovial fluid reportedly contained a significantly enriched population of disease-linked clones. Ankylosing spondylitis blood seemed to carry a telltale TCR beta motif made of about 8 highly homologous variants. Disease-associated clones were CD8+ and fairly uncommon in peripheral blood.

The TCR sequence derives from a male donor with ankylosing spondylitis. Material: blood, either unsorted or a sorted T cell fraction (not recorded which). The chain employs TRBV4-2 and TRBJ2-1; TRBD2 aligns across 9 bases. CDR3 in amino acids: CASSQDDGLAGRGNEQFF. The CDR3, as DNA: TGTGCCAGCAGCCAAGATGATGGCCTAGCGGGGAGGGGGAATGAGCAGTTCTTC.